This passage covers 32 T cell receptor beta chains from one sample sequenced in a study of control samples from healthy donors and cancer patients. Only in-frame clones appear in the TCRdb table, and some are missing; sequencing was by immunoSEQ multiplex PCR. In the table there are around 53,000 clones, roughly 90% of which are singletons. Sample: PBMCs. These receptor sequences come from a man aged 55 to 69 with head and neck cancer.

This sequence joins TRBV3-1 (or the pseudogene TRBV3-2) and TRBJ2-7; 8 bases fit TRBD2. V lost 0 bases and J lost 6; bases outside the gene matches: 7. CDR1 is LGHDT, CDR2 YNNKEL, per germline (reference sequence). CDR3 length equals 15 residues. This CDR3 is CASSQDPGLASEQYF. CDR3 in DNA: TGTGCCAGCAGCCAAGATCCCGGACTAGCTTCCGAGCAGTACTTC.

The J gene is TRBJ2-7, the V gene TRBV5-1, with no clear D. CDR1 and CDR2 (germline): SGHRS, YFSETQ. Trimming took 0 bases from V and 6 from J, leaving 10 bases between them. The CDR3 is 13 amino acids. CDR3 sequence reads: CASSLGLYAEQYF. In DNA form, the CDR3 reads TGCGCCAGCAGCTTGGGGCTGTACGCCGAGCAGTACTTC.

The rearrangement uses TRBV4-3 and TRBJ2-7; D remains unclear. CDR3 size: 14 residues. Looked up from germline, CDR1 is LGHNA and CDR2 is YSLEER. V was clipped by 0 bases and J by 0 bases, with 6 bases between them. The CDR3 here is CASSQDTDSYEQYF. CDR3 bases: TGCGCCAGCAGCCAAGACACCGACTCCTACGAGCAGTACTTC.

In nucleotides, the CDR3 is TGCGCCAGCAGCCAATCCCCCGGGACAGGGGAATACACAGATACGCAGTATTTT. This translates into CASSQSPGTGEYTDTQYF. V gene TRBV4-3 combines with J gene TRBJ2-3, with 10 nucleotides matching TRBD1. Germline V gene data show CDR1 as LGHNA and CDR2 as YSLEER. The CDR3 length is 18 residues. The trim removed 2 bases at V and 2 bases at J, leaving 10 bases unmatched.

The chain employs TRBV24-1 and TRBJ2-3; D unclear. The CDR3 runs 13 residues. Germline values: CDR1 KGHDR, CDR2 SFDVKD. Trimming left V 4 bases short and J 0 bases short, with 4 bases between. The DNA of the CDR3 is TGTGCCACCAGTGAATACAGCACAGATACGCAGTATTTT. Encoded protein: CATSEYSTDTQYF.

The chain uses TRBV10-2 and TRBJ2-5, with D perhaps matching TRBD1 or TRBD2 (5 bases each). The length of the CDR3 is 13 residues. Germline V gene data show CDR1 as WSHSY and CDR2 as SAAADI. Trimming removed 6 bases from V and 3 bases from J, with 11 bases in between. The CDR3 region has the DNA TGCGCCAGCAGGATGCGAGGGGAAGAGACCCAGTACTTC. This translates into CASRMRGEETQYF.

DNA of the CDR3: TGTGCCAGCAGGGGGTTAGCGGGGGCCAAAAACATTCAGTACTTC. Protein sequence: CASRGLAGAKNIQYF. This chain connects TRBV2 to TRBJ2-4; TRBD2 agrees at 8 bases. Germline-derived CDR1 and CDR2 are SNHLY and FYNNEI. Unmatched junction bases numbered 5, after V lost 6 bases and J lost 1 base. The CDR3 length is 15 residues.

V and J are TRBV15 and TRBJ1-1, with D unresolved. With 0 bases removed from V and 5 bases from J, the gap between germline ends came to 13 bases. Per the germline V gene, CDR1 is LNHNV and CDR2 is YYDKDF (reference sequence). This CDR3 is built from 15 residues. This CDR3 reads CATSRDGKGGTEAFF. In DNA, the CDR3 is TGTGCCACCAGCAGAGATGGTAAGGGAGGGACTGAAGCTTTCTTT.

The chain joins TRBV28 to TRBJ2-2; 7 bases are shared with TRBD1. The CDR3 has 14 amino acids. Germline assignment: CDR1 MDHEN and CDR2 SYDVKM. V gave up 8 bases and J gave up 0 bases; unmatched junction bases: 3. CDR3 sequence: CASGTASNTGELFF. For the CDR3, the DNA is TGTGCCAGCGGGACAGCCTCGAACACCGGGGAGCTGTTTTTT.

The chain links TRBV27 to TRBJ2-3, with no clear D. This CDR3 has 8 residues. V gave up 8 bases and J gave up 6 bases, with 0 bases separating them. Germline values: CDR1 MNHEY, CDR2 SMNVEV (reference sequence). CDR3 bases: TGTGCCAGCGATACGCAGTATTTT. Protein: CASDTQYF.

The chain employs TRBV6-2 or TRBV6-3 and TRBJ1-5; D call uncertain. The CDR3 runs 12 residues. Germline V gives CDR1 MNHEY, CDR2 SVGEGT. Trimming stripped 6 bases from V and 9 bases from J, with 12 bases between. CDR3 nucleotide sequence: TGTGCCAGCAGCCGGCCACAGCTGCCCCAGCATTTT. This codes for CASSRPQLPQHF.

This chain uses TRBV19 with TRBJ2-7; D possibly matches TRBD1 or TRBD2 (6 bases each). Germline V gene sequence: CDR1 LNHDA, CDR2 SQIVND (reference sequence). V dropped 3 bases and J dropped 7 bases, with 16 bases sitting between them. CDR3 size: 14 residues. Written as DNA, the CDR3 is TGTGCCAGTAGTATTGGGGAGGAACAGGGAGAGCAGTACTTC. Protein product: CASSIGEEQGEQYF.

This chain uses TRBV27 with TRBJ1-4, with 7 bases aligning to TRBD1. J lost 7 bases, V lost 7 bases, and 15 bases had no gene match. The CDR3 covers 16 residues. CDR1 and CDR2 from the germline V gene are MNHEY and SMNVEV (reference sequence). CDR3 region: CASTPRGGRIGEKLFF. The CDR3 DNA sequence: TGTGCCAGCACTCCCAGGGGGGGGCGCATTGGTGAAAAACTGTTTTTT.

This clone occurred a few times. This sequence joins TRBV7-6 and TRBJ2-7; 7 positions agree with TRBD2. The CDR3 runs 14 residues. Germline lookup yields CDR1 SGHVS and CDR2 FNYEAQ. Losses at the gene ends were 0 bases for V and 3 bases for J; bases not matched to a gene: 2. This CDR3 is CASSLAAGDYEQYF. In DNA form, the CDR3 reads TGTGCCAGCAGCTTAGCCGCGGGAGACTACGAGCAGTACTTC.

The chain carries TRBV5-1 and TRBJ1-1, with a weak D call TRBD1 (6 bases). The CDR3 spans 14 residues. Between the trimmed V and J ends, which lost 0 bases and 4 bases, there was a span of 10 bases. Germline V gene lookup returns CDR1 SGHRS and CDR2 YFSETQ. Here the CDR3 DNA reads TGCGCCAGCAGCTTGGAGGAGGGGGGCACTGAAGCTTTCTTT. This sequence encodes CASSLEEGGTEAFF.

This chain connects TRBV2 to TRBJ2-1; D is possibly TRBD2 (6 bases). Per germline, CDR1 SNHLY and CDR2 FYNNEI. V was cut by 10 bases and J by 9 bases, with 22 bases left in between. This CDR3 contains 14 residues. The DNA for the CDR3 is TGTGCCACCAAACGGGACTCTACTTTGTCTGAGCAGTTCTTC. Amino acid sequence: CATKRDSTLSEQFF. The variable domain in full, completed from reference TRBV2 and TRBJ2-1, reads EPEVTQTPSHQVTQMGQEVILRCVPISNHLYFYWYRQILGQKVEFLVSFYNNEISEKSEIFDDQFSVERPDGSNFTLKIRSTKLEDSAMYFCATKRDSTLSEQFFGPGTRLTVL.

The rearrangement links TRBV30 to TRBJ1-4; possible D gene TRBD1, 6 bases. The CDR3 spans 14 residues. The V end lost 1 base, the J end lost 5 bases, and 11 bases lay between the germline ends. CDR1 and CDR2 (germline): GTSNPN, SVGIG (reference sequence). The CDR3 loop reads CAWSATGFNEKLFF. For the CDR3, the DNA is TGTGCCTGGAGTGCCACAGGGTTCAATGAAAAACTGTTTTTT.

The chain links TRBV29-1 to TRBJ2-6; no firm D call. The V gene's germline CDR1 is SQVTM and CDR2 ANQGSEA. V lost 2 bases to trimming and J lost 2 bases, with 10 bases between them. This CDR3 is 15 amino acids long. CDR3 region: CSVEQGRTGANVLTF. CDR3 in DNA: TGCAGCGTTGAACAAGGGCGAACTGGGGCCAACGTCCTGACTTTC.

This clone showed up just once. The chain combines TRBV3-1 (or the pseudogene TRBV3-2) with TRBJ2-1, with D maybe TRBD2 (5 bases). This CDR3 is 13 amino acids long. The germline V and J ends were trimmed by 0 bases and 7 bases, with 7 bases remaining between them. In germline, CDR1 is LGHDT, CDR2 YNNKEL (reference sequence). The CDR3 DNA sequence: TGTGCCAGCAGCCAAGATAGGGAGAATGAGCAGTTCTTC. Translating gives CASSQDRENEQFF.

The J gene is TRBJ2-7, the V gene TRBV7-8; D unclear. Trimming cost V 4 bases and J 5 bases, with 12 bases left between them. From germline, CDR1 is SGHVS and CDR2 FQNEAQ. CDR3 size: 13 residues. The CDR3 DNA reads TGTGCCAGCAGCTCCCTAAGGGTACACGAGCAGTACTTC. Protein product: CASSSLRVHEQYF.

This clone occurred once. The chain has TRBV14 and TRBJ2-1; D ambiguous. CDR3 length equals 13 residues. Trimming took off 0 bases at V and 6 bases at J, with 6 bases between the two ends. Germline CDR1 and CDR2: SGHDN and FVKESK. The DNA of the CDR3 is TGTGCCAGCAGCCAAGAGCTGTCCAATGAGCAGTTCTTC. This codes for CASSQELSNEQFF.

The chain couples TRBV24-1 to TRBJ2-1; 11 bases are a match to TRBD1. This CDR3 has 15 amino acids. Looked up from germline, CDR1 is KGHDR and CDR2 is SFDVKD. After removal of 4 bases from V and 6 bases from J, the junction contained 4 bases not matched to a gene. CDR3 sequence reads: CATSDSGTGGNEQFF. The CDR3 DNA sequence: TGTGCCACCAGTGACTCCGGGACAGGGGGCAATGAGCAGTTCTTC.

This chain links TRBV15 with TRBJ1-5; D remains ambiguous. V dropped 0 bases and J dropped 0 bases, with 12 bases sitting between them. The germline gives CDR1 LNHNV, CDR2 YYDKDF (reference sequence). The CDR3 extends over 17 amino acids. DNA of the CDR3: TGTGCCACCAGCAGAGAAGGAGGACTCGGTAGCAATCAGCCCCAGCATTTT. It yields the protein CATSREGGLGSNQPQHF.

In this sample, this clone turned up once. In DNA, the CDR3 is TGTGCCAGCTCACCACTGAGGGCGAGCGAGGACATTCAGTACTTC. Translation: CASSPLRASEDIQYF. The chain links TRBV18 to TRBJ2-4; weak D call: TRBD2 (5 bases). V was shortened by 1 base and J by 8 bases, with 15 bases between the two germline ends. The CDR3 runs to 15 residues. Germline V CDR1 and CDR2: KGHSH, LQKENI.

V gene TRBV25-1 combines with J gene TRBJ1-6; D is unresolved. CDR3 length equals 16 residues. From germline, CDR1 is MGHDK and CDR2 SYGVNS. V dropped 8 bases and J dropped 0 bases, with 14 bases sitting between them. Here the CDR3 DNA reads TGTGCCAGCTCCCTTGGTGAAGGCTCCTATAATTCACCCCTCCACTTT. Encoded protein: CASSLGEGSYNSPLHF.

The rearrangement uses TRBV7-9 and TRBJ2-5, with a possible D match to TRBD1 (5 bases). The CDR3 runs to 14 residues. The V end lost 2 bases, the J end lost 7 bases, and 14 bases lay between the germline ends. The germline V gene encodes CDR1 SEHNR and CDR2 FQNEAQ (reference sequence). The CDR3, as DNA: TGTGCCAGCAGCTTACTGGGGCCAGCCCGGACCCAGTACTTC. The encoded protein is CASSLLGPARTQYF. Combining the CDR3 with reference TRBV7-9 and TRBJ2-5 gives the whole variable domain DTGVSQNPRHKITKRGQNVTFRCDPISEHNRLYWYRQTLGQGPEFLTYFQNEAQLEKSRLLSDRFSAERPKGSFSTLEIQRTEQGDSAMYLCASSLLGPARTQYFGPGTRLLVL.

The chain combines TRBV5-1 with TRBJ1-2; no reliable D call. The CDR3 runs 15 residues. The V end lost 4 bases, the J end lost 3 bases, and 16 bases lay between the germline ends. CDR1 is SGHRS and CDR2 is YFSETQ in the germline V gene. This CDR3 reads CASSVVAGFDYGYTF. In nucleotides, the CDR3 is TGCGCCAGCAGCGTCGTAGCCGGGTTTGACTATGGCTACACCTTC. The full variable domain, with the rest looked up from reference TRBV5-1 and TRBJ1-2, is KAGVTQTPRYLIKTRGQQVTLSCSPISGHRSVSWYQQTPGQGLQFLFEYFSETQRNKGNFPGRFSGRQFSNSRSEMNVSTLELGDSALYLCASSVVAGFDYGYTFGSGTRLTVV.

V is TRBV9 and J is TRBJ2-3; 9 bases are shared with TRBD2. This CDR3 contains 18 residues. Germline trimming cut 0 bases from V and 3 bases from J; bases unmatched to any gene: 11. CDR1 SGDLS and CDR2 YYNGEE come from the germline V gene. CDR3 amino acids: CASSVGSPGSGRTDTQYF. The CDR3 DNA follows: TGTGCCAGCAGCGTAGGGTCTCCGGGTAGCGGGAGAACAGATACGCAGTATTTT.

This chain connects TRBV4-1 to TRBJ1-2; no firm D call. V was cut by 0 bases and J by 4 bases, with 9 bases left in between. The CDR3 consists of 14 residues. The V gene's germline CDR1 is MGHRA and CDR2 YSYEKL. In DNA form, the CDR3 reads TGCGCCAGCAGCCAAGAAGCAGACTTCTATGGCTACACCTTC. Protein sequence: CASSQEADFYGYTF.

J is TRBJ2-1 and V is TRBV7-9; 9 nucleotides line up with TRBD1. Germline lookup yields CDR1 SEHNR and CDR2 FQNEAQ (reference sequence). This CDR3 spans 16 amino acids. With 5 bases clipped from V and 7 bases from J, the junction kept 12 bases outside the gene matches. The CDR3 bases are TGTGCCAGCAGCCGGGGCGGGACAGGGAAGAAAAATGAGCAGTTCTTC. Residues: CASSRGGTGKKNEQFF.

The chain recombines TRBV3-1 (or the pseudogene TRBV3-2) with TRBJ2-6; the D gene is possibly TRBD1 (5 bases). The length of the CDR3 is 16 residues. V shed 3 bases and J shed 0 bases, with 9 bases lying between them. The V gene's germline CDR1 is LGHDT and CDR2 YNNKEL (reference sequence). The CDR3 sequence: CASSQGRSSGANVLTF. In DNA form, the CDR3 reads TGTGCCAGCAGCCAGGGGCGGAGCTCTGGGGCCAACGTCCTGACTTTC.

J is TRBJ2-7 and V is TRBV4-1; 15 bases line up with TRBD2. V dropped 0 bases and J dropped 6; count of bases not matched to a gene: 3. Germline values: CDR1 MGHRA, CDR2 YSYEKL. The CDR3 length is 16 residues. DNA for the CDR3: TGCGCCAGCAGCCAAGAGGGACTAGCGGGAGGAGGCGAGCAGTACTTC. It codes for CASSQEGLAGGGEQYF.